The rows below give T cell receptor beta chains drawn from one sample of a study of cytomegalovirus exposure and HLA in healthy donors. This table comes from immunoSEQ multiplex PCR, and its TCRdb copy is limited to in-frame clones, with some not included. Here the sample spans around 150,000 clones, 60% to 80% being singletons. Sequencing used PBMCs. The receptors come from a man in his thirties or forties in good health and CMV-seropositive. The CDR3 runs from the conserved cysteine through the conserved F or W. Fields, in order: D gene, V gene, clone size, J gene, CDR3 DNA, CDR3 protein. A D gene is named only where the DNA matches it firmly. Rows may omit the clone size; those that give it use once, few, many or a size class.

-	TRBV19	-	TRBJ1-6	TGTGCCACCAGTCGGGGGGTTAATTCACCCCTCCACTTT	CATSRGVNSPLHF
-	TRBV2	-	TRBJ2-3	TGTGCGGCAACGGGGAGCACAGATACGCAGTATTTT	CAATGSTDTQYF
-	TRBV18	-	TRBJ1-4	TGTGCCAGCTCACCAGCGACAGGTACTGAAAAACTGTTTTTT	CASSPATGTEKLFF
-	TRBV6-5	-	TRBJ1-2	TGTGCCAGCAGTCAGGGCGCTAACTATGGCTACACCTTC	CASSQGANYGYTF
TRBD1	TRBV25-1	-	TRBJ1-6	TGTGCCAGCAGTGATTGGGACAGGGTGGCATCACCCCTCCACTTT	CASSDWDRVASPLHF
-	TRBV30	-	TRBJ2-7	TGTGCCTGGAGTGTAGGTAGAGGGTCCGAGCAGTACTTC	CAWSVGRGSEQYF
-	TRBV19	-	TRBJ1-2	TGTGCCAGTAGTATTGAAGGGGTCGGCTACACCTTC	CASSIEGVGYTF
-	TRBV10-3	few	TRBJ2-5	TGTGCCATCAGTGGGGGACAACAAGAGACCCAGTACTTC	CAISGGQQETQYF
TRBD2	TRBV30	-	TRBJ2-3	TGTGCCAGAGGACTAGCGGGGTTCACAGATACGCAGTATTTT	CARGLAGFTDTQYF
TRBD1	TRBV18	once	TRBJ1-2	TGTGCCAGCTCACCGGGACAGGGTTTACATGGCTACACCTTC	CASSPGQGLHGYTF